Shown below are 13 T cell receptor beta chains from a single sample sequenced in a study of blood T cell repertoires in COVID-19. Assay: immunoSEQ multiplex PCR; the TCRdb copy retains only in-frame clones and omits some. The profile shows some 200,000 clones, less than 90% of them singletons. Specimen: peripheral blood. The receptors were sampled from an elderly woman with COVID-19, enrolled during active disease.

This clone was detected only a few times. The chain links TRBV5-1 to TRBJ2-5, with D perhaps TRBD1 (5 bases). The CDR3 is 13 amino acids. Germline V gene sequence: CDR1 SGHRS, CDR2 YFSETQ. The V end lost 5 bases, the J end lost 2 bases, and 10 bases lay between the germline ends. CDR3 in amino acids: CASSSGHQETQYF. In nucleotides, the CDR3 is TGCGCCAGCAGTTCAGGGCATCAAGAGACCCAGTACTTC.

DNA of the CDR3: TGTGCCAGCAGGGCTAGCAACACCGGGGAGCTGTTTTTT. This translates into CASRASNTGELFF. The chain has TRBV11-1 and TRBJ2-2; a weak D match, TRBD2 (5 bases). Trimming removed 6 bases from V and 2 bases from J, with 7 bases in between. The CDR3 length is 13 residues. CDR1 and CDR2 from the germline V gene are SGHAT and FQDESV (reference sequence).

This clone is a singleton in its sample. This chain joins TRBV5-1 and TRBJ2-2; TRBD1 agrees at 10 bases. The CDR3 extends over 15 amino acids. Trimming at V came to 3 bases and at J to 7 bases, leaving 6 bases not matched to a gene. Per germline, CDR1 SGHRS and CDR2 YFSETQ. The CDR3 loop reads CASSSTGGAGGELFF. CDR3 coding DNA: TGCGCCAGCAGCTCGACAGGGGGCGCGGGCGGGGAGCTGTTTTTT.

This clone appeared once. The sample contains more than one DNA sequence encoding this CDR3. The rearrangement links TRBV6-5 to TRBJ1-4; 9 nucleotides match TRBD1. With 0 bases clipped from V and 7 bases from J, the junction kept 3 bases outside the gene matches. This CDR3 contains 15 residues. The germline gives CDR1 MNHEY, CDR2 SVGAGI. CDR3 DNA sequence: TGTGCCAGCAGTTACTCCGGGACAGGGAGTGAAAAACTGTTTTTT. Protein: CASSYSGTGSEKLFF.

This sequence joins TRBV7-2 and TRBJ1-3, with TRBD1 matching over 9 bases. The V gene end was trimmed by 5 bases and the J gene end by 0 bases; junction bases not matched to a gene: 5. The CDR3 totals 16 residues. Germline lookup yields CDR1 SGHTA and CDR2 FQGNSA. The CDR3 bases are TGTGCCAGCAGCCAACAGGGGGCCTACTCTGGAAACACCATATATTTT. Its translation: CASSQQGAYSGNTIYF.

The gene calls are TRBV7-2 and TRBJ1-2; 7 bases are shared with TRBD1. Germline CDR1 is SGHTA and CDR2 is FQGNSA. This CDR3 comprises 15 residues. V lost 5 bases and J lost 1; bases outside the gene matches: 7. CDR3 protein: CASSPGTAYNYGYTF. The DNA for the CDR3 is TGTGCCAGCAGCCCCGGGACAGCTTATAACTATGGCTACACCTTC.

This chain links TRBV5-6 with TRBJ1-2; 7 bases line up with TRBD1. The CDR3 is 14 residues long. Trimming removed 0 bases from V and 8 bases from J; junction bases left unmatched: 7. CDR1 is SGHDT and CDR2 is YYEEEE in the germline V gene. The CDR3 DNA follows: TGTGCCAGCAGCTTGGTGGTAGGGGGCGGCGGCTACACCTTC. It is translated as CASSLVVGGGGYTF.

This rearrangement joins TRBV7-7 to TRBJ2-1; tentative D call: TRBD2 (6 bases). CDR1 is SSHAT, CDR2 FNYEAQ, per germline (reference sequence). Trimming removed 1 base at V and 2 bases at J, with 12 bases between. CDR3 size: 16 residues. In DNA form, the CDR3 reads TGTGCCAGCAGCTTAGGGTTTAGCGGAGCCTACAATGAGCAGTTCTTC. Translated: CASSLGFSGAYNEQFF.

The rearrangement uses TRBV18 and TRBJ2-3, with a possible D match to TRBD1 (5 bases). Germline V gene lookup returns CDR1 KGHSH and CDR2 LQKENI. Trimming stripped 2 bases from V and 5 bases from J, with 14 bases between. The CDR3 consists of 15 residues. This chain's CDR3 is CASSPNQQAEDTQYF. CDR3 bases: TGTGCCAGCTCACCAAATCAACAGGCTGAAGATACGCAGTATTTT.

In its sample, this clone was seen once. V usage is TRBV29-1 and J usage is TRBJ1-1, with TRBD1 matching over 8 bases. This CDR3 is 13 amino acids long. Per the germline V gene, CDR1 is SQVTM and CDR2 is ANQGSEA. V was clipped by 3 bases and J by 4 bases; unmatched bases: 4. In DNA form, the CDR3 reads TGCAGCGTTGAGTGGACAGGGACCACTGAAGCTTTCTTT. It is translated as CSVEWTGTTEAFF.

The chain joins TRBV18 to TRBJ1-1; TRBD1 aligns across 10 bases. CDR3 length: 15 residues. The germline V gene encodes CDR1 KGHSH and CDR2 LQKENI. J gave up 4 bases and V 2 bases, and 4 bases lay outside the gene matches. CDR3 nucleotide sequence: TGTGCCAGCTCACCAGACAGGGGGCTCAGCACTGAAGCTTTCTTT. This encodes CASSPDRGLSTEAFF.

This clone was seen just once. One end of the junction fails to match germline, which may point to a read error. The chain employs TRBV6-6 and TRBJ1-1; 9 bases align to TRBD1. Germline-derived CDR1 and CDR2 are MNHNY and SVGAGI (reference sequence). There are 12 residues in the CDR3. The CDR3 region is CASSYLDRGGYF. Written as DNA, the CDR3 is TGTGCCAGCAGTTACTTGGACAGGGGTGGGTATTTT.

The genes are TRBV4-2 and TRBJ2-7, with D uncertain. V was shortened by 0 bases and J by 5 bases, with 11 bases between the two germline ends. The germline gives CDR1 LGHNA, CDR2 YNFKEQ. The CDR3 totals 14 residues. The CDR3 region is CASSQDRITDEQYF. DNA for the CDR3: TGTGCCAGCAGCCAAGATCGAATCACGGACGAGCAGTACTTC.